The 13 T cell receptor beta chains listed next were all sequenced from one sample in a study of shared clonotypes between healthy human individuals (dated by TCRdb to about 2020). The library relied on the immunoSEQ multiplex PCR assay. Drawn from immuneACCESS, this table holds only the in-frame rearrangements with V and J called that TCRdb kept. Clones are partly lost; checked studies trace under half to an unresolved V gene and leave the rest unexplained. Here the sample has 2 million or so clones; 90% to 95% occur a single time. The top ten constitute more than 0.1% of the sample. Source material: naive CD4+ T cells sorted from blood. The sample's cell subset or site label is to be understood as: CD45RA+ positively selected. These receptors all come from a young man in good health.

The chain employs TRBV2 and TRBJ2-7, with 8 nucleotides matching TRBD1. This CDR3 has 14 amino acids. CDR1 and CDR2 from the germline V gene are SNHLY and FYNNEI. Trimming removed 4 bases from V and 3 bases from J; junction bases left unmatched: 5. As DNA, the CDR3 is TGTGCCAGCAGTGGACAGGGGTCGTTCTACGAGCAGTACTTC. It encodes CASSGQGSFYEQYF.

CDR3 DNA sequence: TGTGCCAGCAGTTTTGGAGGGGTCGGAAACACCATATATTTT. It translates to CASSFGGVGNTIYF. This chain joins TRBV28 and TRBJ1-3; D possibly corresponds to TRBD1 (5 bases). CDR1 and CDR2 (germline): MDHEN, SYDVKM. Trimming took off 3 bases at V and 4 bases at J, with 10 bases between the two ends. The CDR3 runs 14 residues. Based on the CDR3 plus reference TRBV28 and TRBJ1-3, the full variable domain is DVKVTQSSRYLVKRTGEKVFLECVQDMDHENMFWYRQDPGLGLRLIYFSYDVKMKEKGDIPEGYSVSREKKERFSLILESASTNQTSMYLCASSFGGVGNTIYFGEGSWLTVV.

The V gene is TRBV27, the J gene TRBJ2-5; tentatively, D is TRBD1 (5 bases). V gave up 2 bases and J gave up 5 bases, with 12 bases separating them. From germline, CDR1 is MNHEY and CDR2 SMNVEV (reference sequence). The CDR3 runs to 14 residues. CDR3 in DNA: TGTGCCAGCAGTTTACAGGGCGGATCGGAGACCCAGTACTTC. Encoded protein: CASSLQGGSETQYF.

This chain connects TRBV6-6 to TRBJ2-3; TRBD1 aligns across 7 bases. The CDR3 is 13 amino acids. V shed 7 bases, J shed 5 bases, and the junction held 6 bases outside the gene matches. The germline V gene has CDR1 MNHNY and CDR2 SVGAGI (reference sequence). The chain's CDR3 is CASKEGGVDTQYF. The CDR3 bases are TGTGCCAGCAAGGAAGGGGGCGTAGATACGCAGTATTTT.

The CDR3 region is CASSSAGVAGETQYF. The CDR3 region has the DNA TGTGCCAGCAGCTCAGCGGGAGTCGCGGGAGAGACCCAGTACTTC. This chain joins TRBV7-2 and TRBJ2-5; 8 bases align to TRBD2. V trimming: 4 bases; J trimming: 4 bases; junction bases outside the gene matches: 8. CDR3 length: 15 residues. Germline V gives CDR1 SGHTA, CDR2 FQGNSA.

A few counts support this clone. The chain has TRBV12-5 and TRBJ2-3, with D perhaps being TRBD1 or TRBD2 (5 bases each). Per the germline V gene, CDR1 is LGHNT and CDR2 is FRNRAP. The CDR3 totals 15 residues. V was cut by 3 bases and J by 4 bases, with 14 bases left in between. The DNA of the CDR3 is TGTGCTAGTGGTTTTCGGCGAGGGGCGGCAGATACGCAGTATTTT. Its translation: CASGFRRGAADTQYF.

The gene calls are TRBV6-5 and TRBJ1-2; 7 positions agree with TRBD1. Germline assignment: CDR1 MNHEY and CDR2 SVGAGI. This CDR3 has 14 amino acids. V trimming: 6 bases; J trimming: 6 bases; junction bases outside the gene matches: 10. CDR3 residues: CASRGTGDVHGYTF. CDR3 DNA sequence: TGTGCCAGCAGAGGAACAGGGGACGTCCATGGCTACACCTTC.

The J gene is TRBJ2-3, the V gene TRBV6-1, with D maybe TRBD2 (7 bases). Germline V lookup: CDR1 MNHNS, CDR2 SASEGT. Trimming took 10 bases from V and 3 from J, leaving 14 bases between them. The CDR3 has 13 amino acids. CDR3 in amino acids: CATLRGGTDTQYF. The CDR3 DNA reads TGTGCCACTTTAAGGGGGGGGACAGATACGCAGTATTTT.

The CDR3 DNA sequence: TGTGCCAGCAGTGAGTCGGCTGGAAACACCATATATTTT. This translates into CASSESAGNTIYF. The J gene is TRBJ1-3, the V gene TRBV2, with D unresolved. Per the germline V gene, CDR1 is SNHLY and CDR2 is FYNNEI. CDR3 length: 13 residues. Between the trimmed V and J ends, which lost 3 bases and 2 bases, there was a span of 5 bases.

This clone was seen only a few times. The CDR3 sequence is CASSPMMTGGASYEQYF. For the CDR3, the DNA is TGTGCCAGCTCACCGATGATGACAGGGGGCGCCTCCTACGAGCAGTACTTC. The rearrangement joins TRBV18 to TRBJ2-5; 10 nucleotides align to TRBD1. The DNA end favors TRBJ2-7, so the J call may be wrong. The CDR3 covers 17 residues. Germline V gene sequence: CDR1 KGHSH, CDR2 LQKENI.

The V gene is TRBV5-1, the J gene TRBJ2-2, with TRBD1 matching over 9 bases. In germline, CDR1 is SGHRS, CDR2 YFSETQ. The CDR3 has 15 amino acids. The ends lost 3 bases at V and 5 bases at J; junction bases unmatched: 5. The CDR3 DNA reads TGCGCCAGCAGCTCGGACAGGGGCCATACCGGGGAGCTGTTTTTT. Amino acids: CASSSDRGHTGELFF. The entire variable domain, with the rest obtained from reference TRBV5-1 and TRBJ2-2, is as follows: KAGVTQTPRYLIKTRGQQVTLSCSPISGHRSVSWYQQTPGQGLQFLFEYFSETQRNKGNFPGRFSGRQFSNSRSEMNVSTLELGDSALYLCASSSDRGHTGELFFGEGSRLTVL.

Concerning this clone: The identical CDR3 is also encoded by other nucleotide sequences in the sample. The chain employs TRBV9 and TRBJ2-7; TRBD1 matches 9 bases. The CDR3 is made up of 14 amino acids. From germline, CDR1 is SGDLS and CDR2 YYNGEE. V shed 2 bases, J shed 4 bases, and the junction held 4 bases outside the gene matches. This chain's CDR3 is CASSVGQGFYEQYF. CDR3 bases: TGTGCCAGCAGCGTGGGACAGGGATTTTACGAGCAGTACTTC.

As for this clone: The same CDR3 can be traced to other DNA sequences in this sample. The chain links TRBV5-1 to TRBJ1-5; D not certain. The germline CDR1 and CDR2 sequences are SGHRS and YFSETQ. The CDR3 has 15 residues. V was trimmed by 0 bases and J by 0 bases, leaving 7 bases between them. The CDR3 is CASSLEGNSNQPQHF. The CDR3 bases are TGCGCCAGCAGCTTGGAAGGGAATAGCAATCAGCCCCAGCATTTT.